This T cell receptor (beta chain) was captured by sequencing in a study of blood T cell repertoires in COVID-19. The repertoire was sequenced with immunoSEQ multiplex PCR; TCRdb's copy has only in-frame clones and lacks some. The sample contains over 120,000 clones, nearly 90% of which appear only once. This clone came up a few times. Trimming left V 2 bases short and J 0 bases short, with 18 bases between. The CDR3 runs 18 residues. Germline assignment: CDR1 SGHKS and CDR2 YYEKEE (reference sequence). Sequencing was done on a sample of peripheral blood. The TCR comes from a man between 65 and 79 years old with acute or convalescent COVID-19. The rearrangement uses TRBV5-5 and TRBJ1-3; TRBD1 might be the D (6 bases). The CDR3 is CASSFMSTGVNSGNTIYF. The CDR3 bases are TGTGCCAGCAGCTTCATGTCGACAGGAGTAAACTCTGGAAACACCATATATTTT.